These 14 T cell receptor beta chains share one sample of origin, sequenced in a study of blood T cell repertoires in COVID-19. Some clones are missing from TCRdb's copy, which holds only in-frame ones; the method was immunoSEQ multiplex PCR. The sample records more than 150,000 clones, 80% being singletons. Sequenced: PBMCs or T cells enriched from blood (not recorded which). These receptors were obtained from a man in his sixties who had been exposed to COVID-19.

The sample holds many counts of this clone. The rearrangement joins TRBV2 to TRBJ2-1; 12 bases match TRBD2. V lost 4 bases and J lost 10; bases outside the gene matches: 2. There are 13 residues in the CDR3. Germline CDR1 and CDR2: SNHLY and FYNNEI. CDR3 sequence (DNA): TGTGCCAGCAGTGCTAGCGGGAGGGGAGAGCAGTTCTTC. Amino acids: CASSASGRGEQFF. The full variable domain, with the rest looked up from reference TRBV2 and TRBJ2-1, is EPEVTQTPSHQVTQMGQEVILRCVPISNHLYFYWYRQILGQKVEFLVSFYNNEISEKSEIFDDQFSVERPDGSNFTLKIRSTKLEDSAMYFCASSASGRGEQFFGPGTRLTVL.

The CDR3 spells CASSPARGEANQETQYF. The CDR3 DNA sequence: TGTGCCAGCAGCCCCGCTCGGGGGGAGGCTAACCAAGAGACCCAGTACTTC. The gene calls are TRBV4-2 and TRBJ2-5, with 7 bases that match TRBD2. With V trimmed by 4 bases and J by 0 bases, 11 bases remained unmatched. The CDR3 length is 17 residues. Germline-derived CDR1 and CDR2 are LGHNA and YNFKEQ.

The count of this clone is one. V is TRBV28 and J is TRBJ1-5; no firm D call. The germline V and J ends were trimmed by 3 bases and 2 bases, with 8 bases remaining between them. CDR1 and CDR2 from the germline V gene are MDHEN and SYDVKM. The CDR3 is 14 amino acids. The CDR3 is CASSLTSGNQPQHF. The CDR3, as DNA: TGTGCCAGCAGTTTGACTTCGGGCAATCAGCCCCAGCATTTT. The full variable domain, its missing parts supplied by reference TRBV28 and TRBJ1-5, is DVKVTQSSRYLVKRTGEKVFLECVQDMDHENMFWYRQDPGLGLRLIYFSYDVKMKEKGDIPEGYSVSREKKERFSLILESASTNQTSMYLCASSLTSGNQPQHFGDGTRLSIL.

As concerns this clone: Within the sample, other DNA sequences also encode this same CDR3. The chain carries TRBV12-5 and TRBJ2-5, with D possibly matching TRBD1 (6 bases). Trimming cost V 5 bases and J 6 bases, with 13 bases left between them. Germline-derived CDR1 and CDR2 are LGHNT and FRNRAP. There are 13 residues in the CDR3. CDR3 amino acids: CASGPDRSKTQYF. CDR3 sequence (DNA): TGTGCTAGTGGTCCGGACAGATCCAAGACCCAGTACTTC.

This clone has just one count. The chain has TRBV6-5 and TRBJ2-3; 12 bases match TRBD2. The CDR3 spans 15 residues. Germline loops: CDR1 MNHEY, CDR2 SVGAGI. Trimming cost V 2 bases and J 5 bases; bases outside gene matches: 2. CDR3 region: CASSYVGLAGDTQYF. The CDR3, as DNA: TGTGCCAGCAGTTACGTGGGACTAGCGGGAGATACGCAGTATTTT.

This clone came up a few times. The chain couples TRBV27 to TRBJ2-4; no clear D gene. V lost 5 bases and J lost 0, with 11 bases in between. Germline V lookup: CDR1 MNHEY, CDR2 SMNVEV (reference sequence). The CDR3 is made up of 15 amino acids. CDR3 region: CASSEVTLAKNIQYF. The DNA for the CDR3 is TGTGCCAGCAGTGAGGTAACACTAGCCAAAAACATTCAGTACTTC.

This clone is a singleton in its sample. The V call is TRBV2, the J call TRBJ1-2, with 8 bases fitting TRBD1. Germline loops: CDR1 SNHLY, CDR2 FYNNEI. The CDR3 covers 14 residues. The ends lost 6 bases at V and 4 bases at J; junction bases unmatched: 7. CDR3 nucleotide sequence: TGTGCCAGCAGCGAGACAGGGGTGGGCTATGGCTACACCTTC. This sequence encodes CASSETGVGYGYTF.

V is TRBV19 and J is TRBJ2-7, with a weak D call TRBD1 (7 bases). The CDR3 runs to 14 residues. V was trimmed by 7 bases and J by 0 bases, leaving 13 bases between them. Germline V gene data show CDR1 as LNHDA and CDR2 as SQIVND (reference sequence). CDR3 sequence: CASTGGPGSYEQYF. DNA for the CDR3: TGTGCCAGTACAGGGGGGCCCGGCTCCTACGAGCAGTACTTC.

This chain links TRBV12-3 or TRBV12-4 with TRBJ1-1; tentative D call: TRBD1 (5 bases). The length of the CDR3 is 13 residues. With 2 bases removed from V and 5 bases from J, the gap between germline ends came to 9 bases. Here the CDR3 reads CASSLQGWTEAFF. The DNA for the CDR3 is TGTGCCAGCAGTTTACAGGGATGGACTGAAGCTTTCTTT.

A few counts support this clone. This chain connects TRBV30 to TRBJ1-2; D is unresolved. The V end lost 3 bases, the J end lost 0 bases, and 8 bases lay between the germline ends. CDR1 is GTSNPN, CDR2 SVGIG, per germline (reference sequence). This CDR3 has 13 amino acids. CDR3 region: CAWRPTSNYGYTF. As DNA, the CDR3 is TGTGCCTGGAGACCCACATCTAACTATGGCTACACCTTC. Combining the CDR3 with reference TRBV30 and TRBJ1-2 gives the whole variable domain SQTIHQWPATLVQPVGSPLSLECTVEGTSNPNLYWYRQAAGRGLQLLFYSVGIGQISSEVPQNLSASRPQDRQFILSSKKLLLSDSGFYLCAWRPTSNYGYTFGSGTRLTVV.

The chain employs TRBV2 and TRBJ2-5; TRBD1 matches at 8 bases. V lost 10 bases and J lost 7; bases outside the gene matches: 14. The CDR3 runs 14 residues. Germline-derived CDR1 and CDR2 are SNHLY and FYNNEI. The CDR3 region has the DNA TGTGCCATCGGGACAGGTTTGGGGTTATTGACCCAGTACTTC. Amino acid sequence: CAIGTGLGLLTQYF.

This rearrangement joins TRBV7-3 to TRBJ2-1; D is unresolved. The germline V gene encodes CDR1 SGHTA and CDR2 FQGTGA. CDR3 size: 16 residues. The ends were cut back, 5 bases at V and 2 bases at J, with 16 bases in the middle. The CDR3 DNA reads TGTGCCAGCAGCCTTACCGCAGGCCTCCCCTACAATGAGCAGTTCTTC. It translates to CASSLTAGLPYNEQFF.

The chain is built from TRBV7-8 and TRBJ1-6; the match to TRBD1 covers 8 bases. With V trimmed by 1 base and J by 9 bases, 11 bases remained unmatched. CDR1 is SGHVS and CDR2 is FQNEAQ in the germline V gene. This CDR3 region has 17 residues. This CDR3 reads CASSLVGQGQLASPLHF. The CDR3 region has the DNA TGTGCCAGCAGCTTAGTTGGACAGGGTCAGCTGGCTTCACCCCTCCACTTT.

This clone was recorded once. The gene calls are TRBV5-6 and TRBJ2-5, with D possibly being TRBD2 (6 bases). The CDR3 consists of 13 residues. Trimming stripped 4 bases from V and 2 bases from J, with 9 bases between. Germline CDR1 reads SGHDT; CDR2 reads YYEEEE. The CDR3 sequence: CASSRDWQETQYF. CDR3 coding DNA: TGTGCCAGCAGCCGGGACTGGCAAGAGACCCAGTACTTC.